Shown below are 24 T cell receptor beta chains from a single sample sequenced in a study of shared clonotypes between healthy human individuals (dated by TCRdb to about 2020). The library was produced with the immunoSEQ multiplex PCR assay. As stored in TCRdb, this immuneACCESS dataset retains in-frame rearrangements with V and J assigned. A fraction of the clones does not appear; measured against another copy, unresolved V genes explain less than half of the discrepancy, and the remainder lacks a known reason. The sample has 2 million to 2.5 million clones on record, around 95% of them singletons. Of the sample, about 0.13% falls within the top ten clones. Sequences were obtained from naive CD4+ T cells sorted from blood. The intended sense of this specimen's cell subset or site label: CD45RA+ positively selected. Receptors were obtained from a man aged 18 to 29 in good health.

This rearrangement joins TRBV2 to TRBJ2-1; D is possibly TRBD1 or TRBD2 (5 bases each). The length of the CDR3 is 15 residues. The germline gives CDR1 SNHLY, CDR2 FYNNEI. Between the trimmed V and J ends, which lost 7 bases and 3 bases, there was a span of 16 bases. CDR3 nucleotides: TGTGCCAGCATTCAGGGTAGTAGCGTCTACAATGAGCAGTTCTTC. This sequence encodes CASIQGSSVYNEQFF.

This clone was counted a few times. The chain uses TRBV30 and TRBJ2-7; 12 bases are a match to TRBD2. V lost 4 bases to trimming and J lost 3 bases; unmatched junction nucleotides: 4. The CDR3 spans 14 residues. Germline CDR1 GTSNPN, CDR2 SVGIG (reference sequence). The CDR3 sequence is CAWTSGRAIYEQYF. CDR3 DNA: TGTGCCTGGACTAGCGGGAGGGCCATCTACGAGCAGTACTTC.

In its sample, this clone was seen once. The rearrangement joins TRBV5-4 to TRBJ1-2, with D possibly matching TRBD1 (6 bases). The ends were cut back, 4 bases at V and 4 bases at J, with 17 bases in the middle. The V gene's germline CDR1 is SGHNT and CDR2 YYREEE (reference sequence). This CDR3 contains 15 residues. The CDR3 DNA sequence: TGTGCCAGCAGCCATCAGGACAGCCTGAGCTATGGCTACACCTTC. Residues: CASSHQDSLSYGYTF.

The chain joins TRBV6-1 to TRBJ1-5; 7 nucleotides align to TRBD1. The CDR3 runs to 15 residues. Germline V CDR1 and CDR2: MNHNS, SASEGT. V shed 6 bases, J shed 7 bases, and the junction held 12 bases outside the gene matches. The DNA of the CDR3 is TGTGCCAGCAGGATAACAGGGGAAGTCTGGCAGCCCCAGCATTTT. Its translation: CASRITGEVWQPQHF.

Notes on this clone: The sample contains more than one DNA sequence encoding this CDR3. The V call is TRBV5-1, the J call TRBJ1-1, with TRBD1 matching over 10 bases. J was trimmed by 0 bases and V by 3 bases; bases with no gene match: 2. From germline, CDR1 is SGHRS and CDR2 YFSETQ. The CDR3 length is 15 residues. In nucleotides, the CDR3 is TGCGCCAGCAGCTCCGGACAGGGGGTGAACACTGAAGCTTTCTTT. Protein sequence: CASSSGQGVNTEAFF.

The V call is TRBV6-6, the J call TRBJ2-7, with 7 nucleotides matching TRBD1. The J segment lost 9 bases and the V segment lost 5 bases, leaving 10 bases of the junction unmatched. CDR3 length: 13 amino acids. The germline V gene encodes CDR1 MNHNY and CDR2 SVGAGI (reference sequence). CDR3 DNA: TGTGCCAGCAGTCGCAGGACAGGAGAGGTGCAGTACTTC. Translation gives CASSRRTGEVQYF.

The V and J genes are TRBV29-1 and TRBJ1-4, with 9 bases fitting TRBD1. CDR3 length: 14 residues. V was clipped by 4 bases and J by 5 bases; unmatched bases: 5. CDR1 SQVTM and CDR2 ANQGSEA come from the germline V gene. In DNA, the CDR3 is TGCAGCGTTGCCACCGGGACAGGGAATGAAAAACTGTTTTTT. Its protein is CSVATGTGNEKLFF. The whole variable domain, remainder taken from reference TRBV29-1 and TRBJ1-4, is SAVISQKPSRDICQRGTSLTIQCQVDSQVTMMFWYRQQPGQSLTLIATANQGSEATYESGFVIDKFPISRPNLTFSTLTVSNMSPEDSSIYLCSVATGTGNEKLFFGSGTQLSVL.

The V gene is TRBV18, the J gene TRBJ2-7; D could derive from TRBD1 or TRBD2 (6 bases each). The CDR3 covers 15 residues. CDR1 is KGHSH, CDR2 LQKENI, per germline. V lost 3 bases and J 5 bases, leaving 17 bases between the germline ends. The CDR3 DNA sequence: TGTGCCAGCTCACCTTGGGGGGCAGAGCAAAACGAGCAGTACTTC. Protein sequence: CASSPWGAEQNEQYF.

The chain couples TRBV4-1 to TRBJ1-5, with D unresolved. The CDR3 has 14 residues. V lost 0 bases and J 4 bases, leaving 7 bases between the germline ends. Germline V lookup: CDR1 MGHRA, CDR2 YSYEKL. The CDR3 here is CASSQEPGNQPQHF. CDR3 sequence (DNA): TGCGCCAGCAGCCAAGAACCGGGGAATCAGCCCCAGCATTTT.

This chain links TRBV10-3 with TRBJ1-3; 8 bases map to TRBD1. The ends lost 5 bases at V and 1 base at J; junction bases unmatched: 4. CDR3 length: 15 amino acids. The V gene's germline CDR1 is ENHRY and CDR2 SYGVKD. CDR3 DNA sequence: TGTGCCATCAGTAATCGGGACAGGTCTGGAAACACCATATATTTT. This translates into CAISNRDRSGNTIYF.

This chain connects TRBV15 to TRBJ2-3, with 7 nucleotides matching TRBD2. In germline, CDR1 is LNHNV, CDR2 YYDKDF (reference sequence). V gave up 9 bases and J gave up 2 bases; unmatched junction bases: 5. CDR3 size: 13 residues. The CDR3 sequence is CATRREATDTQYF. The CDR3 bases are TGTGCCACTAGACGGGAGGCCACAGATACGCAGTATTTT. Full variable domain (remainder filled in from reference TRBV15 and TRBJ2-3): DAMVIQNPRYQVTQFGKPVTLSCSQTLNHNVMYWYQQKSSQAPKLLFHYYDKDFNNEADTPDNFQSRRPNTSFCFLDIRSPGLGDTAMYLCATRREATDTQYFGPGTRLTVL.

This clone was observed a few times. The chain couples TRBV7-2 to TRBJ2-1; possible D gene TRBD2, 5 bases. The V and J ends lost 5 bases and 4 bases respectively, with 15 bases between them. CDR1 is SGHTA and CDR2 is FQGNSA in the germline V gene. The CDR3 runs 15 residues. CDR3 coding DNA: TGTGCCAGCAGCACGGGCGGGCGGAGGTACAATGAGCAGTTCTTC. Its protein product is CASSTGGRRYNEQFF.

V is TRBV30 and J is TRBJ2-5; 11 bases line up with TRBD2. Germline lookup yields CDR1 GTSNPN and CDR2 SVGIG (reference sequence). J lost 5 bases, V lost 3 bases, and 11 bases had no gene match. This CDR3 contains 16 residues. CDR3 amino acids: CAWSVAGLAVGETQYF. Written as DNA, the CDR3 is TGTGCCTGGAGCGTAGCGGGACTAGCGGTGGGGGAGACCCAGTACTTC.

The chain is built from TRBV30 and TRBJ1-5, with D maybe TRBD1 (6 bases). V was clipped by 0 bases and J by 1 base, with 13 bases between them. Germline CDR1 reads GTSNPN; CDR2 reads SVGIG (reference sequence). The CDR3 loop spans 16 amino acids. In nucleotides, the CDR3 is TGTGCCTGGAGTGTGGGGGGCGTATCGAGCAATCAGCCCCAGCATTTT. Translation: CAWSVGGVSSNQPQHF.

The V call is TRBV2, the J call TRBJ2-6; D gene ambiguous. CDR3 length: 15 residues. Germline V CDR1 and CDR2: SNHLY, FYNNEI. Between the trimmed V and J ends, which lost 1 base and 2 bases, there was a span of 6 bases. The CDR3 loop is CASSEETPGANVLTF. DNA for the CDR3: TGTGCCAGCAGTGAAGAAACCCCTGGGGCCAACGTCCTGACTTTC.

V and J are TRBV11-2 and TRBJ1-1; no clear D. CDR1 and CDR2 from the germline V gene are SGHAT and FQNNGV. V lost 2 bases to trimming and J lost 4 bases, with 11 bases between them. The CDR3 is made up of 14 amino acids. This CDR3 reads CASSLKRGVTEAFF. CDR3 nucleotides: TGTGCCAGCAGCTTAAAGCGGGGAGTCACTGAAGCTTTCTTT. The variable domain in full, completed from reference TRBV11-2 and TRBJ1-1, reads EAGVAQSPRYKIIEKRQSVAFWCNPISGHATLYWYQQILGQGPKLLIQFQNNGVVDDSQLPKDRFSAERLKGVDSTLKIQPAKLEDSAVYLCASSLKRGVTEAFFGQGTRLTVV.

CDR3 region: CASSLGLAGGPDTGELFF. Written as DNA, the CDR3 is TGTGCCAGCAGCTTAGGACTAGCGGGGGGGCCCGACACCGGGGAGCTGTTTTTT. This chain joins TRBV7-9 and TRBJ2-2; 14 positions agree with TRBD2. V was pared by 1 base and J by 3 bases, with 4 bases of the junction left unmatched. Germline V CDR1 and CDR2: SEHNR, FQNEAQ (reference sequence). The CDR3 is made up of 18 amino acids. The full variable domain, in which reference TRBV7-9 and TRBJ2-2 provide the parts outside the CDR3, is DTGVSQNPRHKITKRGQNVTFRCDPISEHNRLYWYRQTLGQGPEFLTYFQNEAQLEKSRLLSDRFSAERPKGSFSTLEIQRTEQGDSAMYLCASSLGLAGGPDTGELFFGEGSRLTVL.

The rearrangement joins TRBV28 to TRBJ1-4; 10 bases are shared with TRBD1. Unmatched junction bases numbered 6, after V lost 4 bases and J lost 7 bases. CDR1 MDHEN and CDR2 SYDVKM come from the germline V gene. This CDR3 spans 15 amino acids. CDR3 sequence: CASSSSTGGVEKLFF. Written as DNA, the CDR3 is TGTGCCAGCAGTTCCTCGACAGGGGGCGTTGAAAAACTGTTTTTT.

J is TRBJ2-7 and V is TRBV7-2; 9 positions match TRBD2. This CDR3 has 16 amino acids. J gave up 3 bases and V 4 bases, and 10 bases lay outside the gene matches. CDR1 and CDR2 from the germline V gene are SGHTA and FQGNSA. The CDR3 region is CASSSPGQREVYEQYF. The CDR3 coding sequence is TGTGCCAGCAGCTCCCCCGGGCAGCGGGAGGTCTACGAGCAGTACTTC.

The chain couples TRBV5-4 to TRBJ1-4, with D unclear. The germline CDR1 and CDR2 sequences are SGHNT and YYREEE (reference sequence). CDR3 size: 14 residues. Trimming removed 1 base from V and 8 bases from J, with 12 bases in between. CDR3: CASSLYGRPEKLFF. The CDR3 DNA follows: TGTGCCAGCAGCTTGTATGGGCGGCCAGAAAAACTGTTTTTT. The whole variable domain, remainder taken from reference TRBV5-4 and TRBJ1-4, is ETGVTQSPTHLIKTRGQQVTLRCSSQSGHNTVSWYQQALGQGPQFIFQYYREEENGRGNFPPRFSGLQFPNYSSELNVNALELDDSALYLCASSLYGRPEKLFFGSGTQLSVL.

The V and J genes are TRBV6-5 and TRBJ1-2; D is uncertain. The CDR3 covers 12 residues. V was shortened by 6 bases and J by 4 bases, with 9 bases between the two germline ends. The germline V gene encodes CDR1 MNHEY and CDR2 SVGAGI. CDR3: CASSQLGYGYTF. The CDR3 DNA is TGTGCCAGCAGCCAACTTGGCTATGGCTACACCTTC.

This CDR3 reads CASSWGQGLTGELFF. Here the CDR3 DNA reads TGTGCCAGCAGCTGGGGACAGGGGCTCACCGGGGAGCTGTTTTTT. The chain uses TRBV5-6 and TRBJ2-2; 10 nucleotides align to TRBD1. V was clipped by 3 bases and J by 4 bases; unmatched bases: 3. Germline CDR1 is SGHDT and CDR2 is YYEEEE. The CDR3 totals 15 residues.

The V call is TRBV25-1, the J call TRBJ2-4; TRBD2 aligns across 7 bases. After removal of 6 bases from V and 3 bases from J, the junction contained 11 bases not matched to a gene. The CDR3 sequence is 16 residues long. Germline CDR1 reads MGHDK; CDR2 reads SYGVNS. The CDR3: CASSVTSAVGKNIQYF. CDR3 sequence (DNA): TGTGCCAGCAGCGTAACTAGCGCGGTAGGCAAAAACATTCAGTACTTC.

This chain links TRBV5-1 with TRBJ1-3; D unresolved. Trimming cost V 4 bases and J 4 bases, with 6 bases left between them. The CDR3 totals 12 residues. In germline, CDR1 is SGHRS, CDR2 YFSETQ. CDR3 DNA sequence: TGCGCCAGCAGCGCCCCCGGAAACACCATATATTTT. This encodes CASSAPGNTIYF.